The T cell receptor beta chain described here comes from a study of CD8 T cells in ankylosing spondylitis (dated by TCRdb to the late 2010s). Background on the whole study: The study set out to find disease-linked TCR variants by profiling T cell receptor beta repertoires in ankylosing spondylitis patients and healthy donors. The full study cohort was made up of over 20 ankylosing spondylitis patients and 108 healthy donors. Peripheral blood samples were taken, and synovial fluid was additionally collected from ankylosing spondylitis patients. Study-level results and caveats: A TCR beta motif made up of roughly eight highly homologous amino acid variants appeared to be characteristic of blood from ankylosing spondylitis patients. Significant enrichment of the disease-linked clones was reported in matched synovial fluid samples from ankylosing spondylitis patients. Some of the motif variants had been reported before in the synovial fluid and blood of reactive arthritis patients, a finding that suggests common disease-initiation mechanisms. The disease-linked clones showed a CD8+ phenotype and occurred at relatively low frequencies in peripheral blood.

The table lists this clonotype with many counts. Its antigen is unknown. No base quality information exists; no much larger clone differs at one position. V drops 5 bases and J drops 5 bases, leaving 10 bases in between. The CDR1 and CDR2 encoded by the germline V gene are SQVTM and ANQGSEA. Including the terminal cysteine and phenylalanine, the CDR3 comprises 11 residues. Only the CDR3 region is kept as DNA, spanning 33 bases read in frame from base 1. Sequencer: Illumina HiSeq 2500. Quantitative 5'-RACE with molecular barcodes was used to prepare TCR beta libraries. Per the authors' processing: Disease-linked TCR variants were identified with a new computational method built on a probabilistic model of VDJ rearrangement. TCRdb applied fastp at Q25 and MiXCR to the public reads, then kept only in-frame beta chains. Each CDR3 protein gets just one entry, which takes the most common genes and DNA from the rows behind it. The V and J calls follow TCRdb's processing rather than the paper's. Across this sample there are about 340,000 distinct CDR3 sequences, with roughly 8% seen only once. Roughly 15% of the sample is held by the ten biggest clonotypes.

The receptor's source is a male donor with ankylosing spondylitis. Sequencing input: blood, either unsorted or a sorted T cell fraction (not recorded which). The rearrangement combines TRBV29-1 with TRBJ2-7; the D gene lacks a confident call. This receptor has the CDR3 CSVIGFNEQYF. The nucleotides read TGCAGCGTTATTGGTTTCAACGAGCAGTACTTC.